This entry is about one T cell receptor beta chain. The sample originates from a study of CD8+ T cells in alopecia areata. Extraction and reverse transcription of RNA yielded cDNA as the sequencing template. Generated by immunoSEQ multiplex PCR, the TCRdb table keeps only in-frame clones and is missing some. The sample has roughly 120,000 clones, roughly two fifths seen once. As part of sample collection, lesional scalp punch biopsies and peripheral blood were taken from alopecia areata patients. Source material: CD4+ T cells sorted from blood. The source of this sequence is a human donor with alopecia areata.

The CDR3 DNA sequence: TGTGCCAGCAGCCCCGGACAGGGTATCACAGATACGCAGTATTTT. Its translation is CASSPGQGITDTQYF. The rearrangement joins TRBV7-9 to TRBJ2-3; 8 bases are shared with TRBD1. There are 15 residues in the CDR3. CDR1 and CDR2 from the germline V gene are SEHNR and FQNEAQ (reference sequence). V trimming: 5 bases; J trimming: 2 bases; junction bases outside the gene matches: 6.